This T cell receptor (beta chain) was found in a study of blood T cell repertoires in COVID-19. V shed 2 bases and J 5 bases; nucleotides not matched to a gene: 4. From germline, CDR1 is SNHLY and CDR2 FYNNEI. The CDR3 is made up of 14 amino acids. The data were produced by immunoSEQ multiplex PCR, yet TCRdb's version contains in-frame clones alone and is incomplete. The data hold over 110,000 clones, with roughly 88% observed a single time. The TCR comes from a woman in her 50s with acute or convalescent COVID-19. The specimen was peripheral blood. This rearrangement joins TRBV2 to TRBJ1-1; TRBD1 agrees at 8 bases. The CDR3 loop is CASSEQGAGTEAFF. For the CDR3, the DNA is TGTGCCAGCAGTGAACAGGGGGCTGGAACTGAAGCTTTCTTT.